Below, 2 T cell receptor beta chains from the same sample are listed, as sequenced in a study of cytomegalovirus exposure and HLA in healthy donors. The PCR made use of 60 Vbeta and 13 Jbeta primers. Some clones are missing from TCRdb's copy, which holds only in-frame ones; the method was immunoSEQ multiplex PCR. The sample records approximately 99,000 clones, 73% being singletons. Input material: PBMCs. Every receptor here comes from a man aged 35 to 55 in good health and CMV-seronegative.

The chain joins TRBV2 to TRBJ2-1; the match to TRBD1 covers 10 bases. Trimming took 9 bases from V and 0 from J; bases not matched to a gene: 2. This CDR3 has 14 residues. Germline lookup yields CDR1 SNHLY and CDR2 FYNNEI. CDR3 in amino acids: CASGTGDSYNEQFF. CDR3 nucleotides: TGTGCCAGTGGGACAGGGGACTCCTACAATGAGCAGTTCTTC.

The chain links TRBV25-1 to TRBJ1-6; D not resolved. Per germline, CDR1 MGHDK and CDR2 SYGVNS. V dropped 9 bases and J dropped 4 bases, with 13 bases sitting between them. This CDR3 spans 14 amino acids. Here the CDR3 reads CARNNPGYNSPLHF. The DNA for the CDR3 is TGTGCCAGGAATAACCCAGGTTATAATTCACCCCTCCACTTT.